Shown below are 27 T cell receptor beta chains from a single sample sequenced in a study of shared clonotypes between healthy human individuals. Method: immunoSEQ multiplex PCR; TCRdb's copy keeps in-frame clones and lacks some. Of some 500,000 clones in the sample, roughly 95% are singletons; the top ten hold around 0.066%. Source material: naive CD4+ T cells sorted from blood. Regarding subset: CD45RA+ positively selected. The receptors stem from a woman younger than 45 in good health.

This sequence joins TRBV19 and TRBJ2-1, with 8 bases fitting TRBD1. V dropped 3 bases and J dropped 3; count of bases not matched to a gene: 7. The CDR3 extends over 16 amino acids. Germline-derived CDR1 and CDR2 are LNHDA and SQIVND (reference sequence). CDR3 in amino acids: CASSMDGTGIYNEQFF. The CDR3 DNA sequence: TGTGCCAGTAGTATGGACGGGACAGGCATCTACAATGAGCAGTTCTTC.

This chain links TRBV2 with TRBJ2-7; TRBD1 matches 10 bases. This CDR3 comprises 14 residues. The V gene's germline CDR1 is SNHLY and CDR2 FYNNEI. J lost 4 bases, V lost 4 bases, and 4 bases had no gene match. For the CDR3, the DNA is TGTGCCAGCAGTGGGGGGACAGGGGATTACGAGCAGTACTTC. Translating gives CASSGGTGDYEQYF. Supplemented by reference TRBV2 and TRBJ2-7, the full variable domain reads EPEVTQTPSHQVTQMGQEVILRCVPISNHLYFYWYRQILGQKVEFLVSFYNNEISEKSEIFDDQFSVERPDGSNFTLKIRSTKLEDSAMYFCASSGGTGDYEQYFGPGTRLTVT.

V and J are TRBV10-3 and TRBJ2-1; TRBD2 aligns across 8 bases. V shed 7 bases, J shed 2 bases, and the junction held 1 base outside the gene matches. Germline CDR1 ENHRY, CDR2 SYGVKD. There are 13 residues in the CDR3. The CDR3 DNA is TGTGCCATCAAGCGGGAGACCTACAATGAGCAGTTCTTC. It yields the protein CAIKRETYNEQFF.

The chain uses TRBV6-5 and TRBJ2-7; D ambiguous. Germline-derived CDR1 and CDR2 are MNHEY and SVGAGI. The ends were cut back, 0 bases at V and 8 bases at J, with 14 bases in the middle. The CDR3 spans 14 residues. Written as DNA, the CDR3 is TGTGCCAGCAGTTACTCCGACACCAATCTTCAGCAGTACTTC. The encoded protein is CASSYSDTNLQQYF.

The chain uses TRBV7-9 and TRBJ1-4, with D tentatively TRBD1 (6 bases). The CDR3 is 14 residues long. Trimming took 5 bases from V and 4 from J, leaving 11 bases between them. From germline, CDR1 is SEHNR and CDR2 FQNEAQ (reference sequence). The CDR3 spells CASSPRGSNEKLFF. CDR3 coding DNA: TGTGCCAGCAGCCCCAGGGGAAGTAATGAAAAACTGTTTTTT.

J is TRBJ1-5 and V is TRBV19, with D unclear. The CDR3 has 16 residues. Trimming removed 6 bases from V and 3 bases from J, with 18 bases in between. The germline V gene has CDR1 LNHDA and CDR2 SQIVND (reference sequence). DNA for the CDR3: TGTGCCAGTAGACCGCTCTACGCCCTTTCCAATCAGCCCCAGCATTTT. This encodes CASRPLYALSNQPQHF.

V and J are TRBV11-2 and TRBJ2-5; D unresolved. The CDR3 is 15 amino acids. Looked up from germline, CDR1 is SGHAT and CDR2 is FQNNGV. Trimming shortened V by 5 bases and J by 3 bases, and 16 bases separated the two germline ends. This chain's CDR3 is CASSKLPGKKETQYF. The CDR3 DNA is TGTGCCAGCAGCAAACTACCTGGGAAAAAAGAGACCCAGTACTTC.

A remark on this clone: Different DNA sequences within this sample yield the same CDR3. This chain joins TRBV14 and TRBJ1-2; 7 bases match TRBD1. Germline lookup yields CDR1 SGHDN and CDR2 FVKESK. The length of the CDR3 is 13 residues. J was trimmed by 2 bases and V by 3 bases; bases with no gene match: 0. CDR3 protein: CASSQGQNYGYTF. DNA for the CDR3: TGTGCCAGCAGCCAGGGACAGAACTATGGCTACACCTTC.

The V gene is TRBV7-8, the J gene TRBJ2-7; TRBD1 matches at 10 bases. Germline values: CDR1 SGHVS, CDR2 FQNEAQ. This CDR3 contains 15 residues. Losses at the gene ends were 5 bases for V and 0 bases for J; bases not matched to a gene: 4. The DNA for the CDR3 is TGTGCCAGCAGCCGGGGGGACAGGGGCTCCTACGAGCAGTACTTC. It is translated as CASSRGDRGSYEQYF.

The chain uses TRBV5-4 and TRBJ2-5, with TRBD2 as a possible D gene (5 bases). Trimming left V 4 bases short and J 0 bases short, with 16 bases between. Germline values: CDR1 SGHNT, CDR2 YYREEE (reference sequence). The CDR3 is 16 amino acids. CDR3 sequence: CASSRGLTLYQETQYF. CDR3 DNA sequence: TGTGCCAGCAGCCGCGGACTGACGTTGTACCAAGAGACCCAGTACTTC. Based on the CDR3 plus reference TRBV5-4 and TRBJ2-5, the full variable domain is ETGVTQSPTHLIKTRGQQVTLRCSSQSGHNTVSWYQQALGQGPQFIFQYYREEENGRGNFPPRFSGLQFPNYSSELNVNALELDDSALYLCASSRGLTLYQETQYFGPGTRLLVL.

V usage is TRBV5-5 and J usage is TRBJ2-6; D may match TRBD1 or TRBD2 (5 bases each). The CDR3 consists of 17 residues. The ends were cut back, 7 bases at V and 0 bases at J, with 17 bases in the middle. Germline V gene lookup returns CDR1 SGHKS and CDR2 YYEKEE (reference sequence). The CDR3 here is CASYPPGRFSGANVLTF. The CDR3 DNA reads TGTGCCAGCTATCCTCCGGGACGGTTCTCTGGGGCCAACGTCCTGACTTTC.

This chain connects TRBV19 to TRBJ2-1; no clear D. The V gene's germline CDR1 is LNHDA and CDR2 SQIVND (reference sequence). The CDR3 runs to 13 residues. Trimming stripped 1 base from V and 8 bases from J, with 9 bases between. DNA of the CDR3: TGTGCCAGTAGTATAGTGTGGGCCGATGAGCAGTTCTTC. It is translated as CASSIVWADEQFF. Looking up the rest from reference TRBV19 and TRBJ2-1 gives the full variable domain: DGGITQSPKYLFRKEGQNVTLSCEQNLNHDAMYWYRQDPGQGLRLIYYSQIVNDFQKGDIAEGYSVSREKKESFPLTVTSAQKNPTAFYLCASSIVWADEQFFGPGTRLTVL.

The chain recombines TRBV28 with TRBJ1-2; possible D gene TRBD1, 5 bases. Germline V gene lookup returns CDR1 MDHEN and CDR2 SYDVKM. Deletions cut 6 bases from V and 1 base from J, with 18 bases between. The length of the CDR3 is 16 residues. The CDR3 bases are TGTGCCAGCAGCCTATCCGGGACTCCCCATAACTATGGCTACACCTTC. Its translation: CASSLSGTPHNYGYTF.

The CDR3 nucleotides are TGTGCCAGCAGTTTTACTGGGGTTGATGGCTACACCTTC. This encodes CASSFTGVDGYTF. The chain employs TRBV7-9 and TRBJ1-2, with D hard to call. There are 13 residues in the CDR3. The V gene lost 6 bases and the J gene lost 6 bases, with 14 bases spanning the gap. Germline loops: CDR1 SEHNR, CDR2 FQNEAQ (reference sequence).

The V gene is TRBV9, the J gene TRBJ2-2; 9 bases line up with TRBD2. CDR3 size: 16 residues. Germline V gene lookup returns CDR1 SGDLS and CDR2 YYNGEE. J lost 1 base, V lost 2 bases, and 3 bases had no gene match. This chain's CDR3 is CASSVGTSLNTGELFF. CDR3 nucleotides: TGTGCCAGCAGCGTTGGGACTAGCCTGAACACCGGGGAGCTGTTTTTT.

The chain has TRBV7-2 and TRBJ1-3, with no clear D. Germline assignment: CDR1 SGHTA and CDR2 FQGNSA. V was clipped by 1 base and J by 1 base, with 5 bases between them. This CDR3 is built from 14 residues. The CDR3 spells CASSLDISGNTIYF. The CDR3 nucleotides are TGTGCCAGCAGCTTAGACATTTCTGGAAACACCATATATTTT. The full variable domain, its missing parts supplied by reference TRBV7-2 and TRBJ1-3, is GAGVSQSPSNKVTEKGKDVELRCDPISGHTALYWYRQSLGQGLEFLIYFQGNSAPDKSGLPSDRFSAERTGGSVSTLTIQRTQQEDSAVYLCASSLDISGNTIYFGEGSWLTVV.

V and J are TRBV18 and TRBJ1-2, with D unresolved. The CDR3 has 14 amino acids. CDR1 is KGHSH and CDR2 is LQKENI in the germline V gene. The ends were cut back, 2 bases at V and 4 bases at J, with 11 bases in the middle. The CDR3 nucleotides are TGTGCCAGCTCACCAGGCAGTTTTTTCTATGGCTACACCTTC. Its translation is CASSPGSFFYGYTF.

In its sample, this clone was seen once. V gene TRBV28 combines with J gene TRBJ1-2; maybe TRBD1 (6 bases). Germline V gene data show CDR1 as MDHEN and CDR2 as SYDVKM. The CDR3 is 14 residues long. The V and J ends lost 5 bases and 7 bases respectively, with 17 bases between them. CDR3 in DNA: TGTGCCAGCAGTCAAGGGGGGCCAAGTTTTGGCTACACCTTC. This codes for CASSQGGPSFGYTF.

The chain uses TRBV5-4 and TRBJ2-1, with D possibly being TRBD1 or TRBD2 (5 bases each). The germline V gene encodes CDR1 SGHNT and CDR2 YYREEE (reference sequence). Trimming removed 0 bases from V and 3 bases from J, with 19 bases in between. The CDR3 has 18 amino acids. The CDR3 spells CASSLGPGVRGGYNEQFF. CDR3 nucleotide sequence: TGTGCCAGCAGCTTGGGGCCTGGAGTGAGGGGCGGCTACAATGAGCAGTTCTTC.

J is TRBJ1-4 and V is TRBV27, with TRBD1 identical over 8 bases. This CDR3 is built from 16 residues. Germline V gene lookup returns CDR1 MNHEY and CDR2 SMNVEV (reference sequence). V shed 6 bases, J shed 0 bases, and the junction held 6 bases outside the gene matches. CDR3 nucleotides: TGTGCCAGCAGCCGCGGACAGGGCACAACTAATGAAAAACTGTTTTTT. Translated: CASSRGQGTTNEKLFF.

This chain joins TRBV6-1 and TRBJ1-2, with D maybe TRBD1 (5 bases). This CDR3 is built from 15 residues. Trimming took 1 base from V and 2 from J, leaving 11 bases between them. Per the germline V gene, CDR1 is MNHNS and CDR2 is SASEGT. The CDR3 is CASSEERGANYGYTF. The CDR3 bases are TGTGCCAGCAGTGAAGAAAGGGGCGCCAACTATGGCTACACCTTC.

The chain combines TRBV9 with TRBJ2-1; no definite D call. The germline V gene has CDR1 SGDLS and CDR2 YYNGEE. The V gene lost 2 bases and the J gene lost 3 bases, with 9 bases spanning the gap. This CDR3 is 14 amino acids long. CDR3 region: CASSVYENYNEQFF. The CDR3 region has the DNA TGTGCCAGCAGCGTGTACGAAAACTACAATGAGCAGTTCTTC.

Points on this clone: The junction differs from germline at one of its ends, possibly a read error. CDR3 loop: CASSPKPGLRNAGELFF. As DNA, the CDR3 is TGTGCCAGCTCACCAAAACCAGGGTTGCGGAACGCCGGGGAGCTGTTTTTT. This sequence joins TRBV18 and TRBJ2-2; possible D gene TRBD1, 5 bases. Germline V gene data show CDR1 as KGHSH and CDR2 as LQKENI. This CDR3 has 17 residues.

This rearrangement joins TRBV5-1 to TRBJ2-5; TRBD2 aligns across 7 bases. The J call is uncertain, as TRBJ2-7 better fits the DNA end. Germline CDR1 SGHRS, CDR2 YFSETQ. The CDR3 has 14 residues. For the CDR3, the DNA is TGCGCCAGCAGCGTTTTGCGGGAGAACTACGAGCAGTACTTC. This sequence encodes CASSVLRENYEQYF.

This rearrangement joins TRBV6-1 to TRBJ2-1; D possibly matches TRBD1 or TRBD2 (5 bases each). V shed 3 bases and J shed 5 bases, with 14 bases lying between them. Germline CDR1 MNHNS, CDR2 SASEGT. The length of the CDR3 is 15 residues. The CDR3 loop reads CASSEGPQRHNEQFF. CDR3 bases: TGTGCCAGCAGTGAGGGACCCCAGAGGCACAATGAGCAGTTCTTC.

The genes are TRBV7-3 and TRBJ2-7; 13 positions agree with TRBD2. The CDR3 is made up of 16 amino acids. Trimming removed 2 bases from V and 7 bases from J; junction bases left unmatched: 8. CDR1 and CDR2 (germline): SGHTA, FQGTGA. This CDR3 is CASSLGGTSGTGEQYF. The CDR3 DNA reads TGTGCCAGCAGCTTAGGAGGGACTAGCGGGACGGGTGAGCAGTACTTC.

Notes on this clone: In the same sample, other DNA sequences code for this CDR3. CDR3: CASSPGQRNQPQHF. DNA for the CDR3: TGTGCCAGCAGTCCGGGACAGAGGAATCAGCCCCAGCATTTT. V usage is TRBV28 and J usage is TRBJ1-5; 7 bases are a match to TRBD1. The trim removed 5 bases at V and 4 bases at J, leaving 5 bases unmatched. The CDR3 sequence is 14 residues long. Germline CDR1 MDHEN, CDR2 SYDVKM.